The clone carrying this TCR beta chain occurred many times. Stable hyperthyroidism: no ophthalmopathy progression over 18 months of follow-up. Cells are PBMCs isolated from about 10 ml of fresh blood. This CDR3 contains 16 residues. V lost 4 bases to trimming and J lost 0 bases; unmatched junction nucleotides: 7. Germline V lookup: CDR1 SNHLY, CDR2 FYNNEI. The TCR beta CDR3 regions underwent amplification using RNA transcripts as the source. In the first-round RT-PCR of the TCR CDR3, the HTBI primer set was used. TCRdb reprocessed the multiplex PCR reads via MiXCR and lists one record per CDR3 protein. The sample lists about 590,000 distinct CDR3 sequences, 15% to 19% occurring once. The sample belongs to a study of T cells in Graves' hyperthyroidism and ophthalmopathy.

The sample taken for sequencing was blood. V gene TRBV2 combines with J gene TRBJ2-7; 9 positions match TRBD2. This sequence originates from a woman in her 30s with Graves' hyperthyroidism. DNA of the CDR3: TGTGCCAGCAGTGCTACTAGCGGGCAGACCTCCTACGAGCAGTACTTC. Its protein is CASSATSGQTSYEQYF.